One sample yielded the 7 T cell receptor beta chains listed below, sequenced in a study of blood T cell repertoires in COVID-19. TCRdb's copy holds only in-frame clones and misses some; the assay was immunoSEQ multiplex PCR. The repertoire holds some 100,000 clones, with roughly 89% as singletons. Material for sequencing was peripheral blood. The receptors come from a human donor with acute or convalescent COVID-19. The donor label of this sample is uncertain.

This sequence joins TRBV6-2 or TRBV6-3 and TRBJ2-7; weak D call: TRBD1 (5 bases). Germline V CDR1 and CDR2: MNHEY, SVGEGT. V shed 0 bases and J shed 6 bases, with 15 bases lying between them. This CDR3 is 15 amino acids long. The CDR3 protein is CASSYSTTVQGEQYF. The CDR3 DNA is TGTGCCAGCAGTTACTCGACGACAGTTCAAGGCGAGCAGTACTTC.

The chain joins TRBV6-2 or TRBV6-3 to TRBJ2-6; D might be TRBD2 (5 bases). V was clipped by 5 bases and J by 0 bases, with 14 bases between them. The CDR3 contains 17 residues. Germline loops: CDR1 MNHEY, CDR2 SVGEGT. In DNA form, the CDR3 reads TGTGCCAGCAGTCATAGATTTCGGGGCTCTGGGGCCAACGTCCTGACTTTC. Its translation is CASSHRFRGSGANVLTF.

V gene TRBV28 combines with J gene TRBJ2-7; D is undetermined. The CDR3 contains 14 residues. V was cut by 3 bases and J by 4 bases, with 13 bases left in between. Germline CDR1 and CDR2: MDHEN and SYDVKM. As DNA, the CDR3 is TGTGCCAGCAGTTTTGAGGCGGCTACTTACGAGCAGTACTTC. Translated, it gives CASSFEAATYEQYF.

The gene calls are TRBV6-5 and TRBJ1-6, with D unclear. The CDR3 loop spans 12 amino acids. Between the trimmed V and J ends, which lost 4 bases and 9 bases, there was a span of 7 bases. Germline V gene lookup returns CDR1 MNHEY and CDR2 SVGAGI. The CDR3 region is CASSFRVSPLHF. The DNA of the CDR3 is TGTGCCAGCAGTTTCCGAGTTTCACCCCTCCACTTT.

V usage is TRBV29-1 and J usage is TRBJ1-1; D unclear. Trimming took off 6 bases at V and 2 bases at J, with 7 bases between the two ends. The germline gives CDR1 SQVTM, CDR2 ANQGSEA. The CDR3 totals 11 residues. CDR3 sequence (DNA): TGCAGCGTGTCTTTCAACACTGAAGCTTTCTTT. This codes for CSVSFNTEAFF.

V usage is TRBV29-1 and J usage is TRBJ2-1; D possibly corresponds to TRBD1 (8 bases). V was clipped by 7 bases and J by 9 bases, with 22 bases between them. Germline CDR1 and CDR2: SQVTM and ANQGSEA. The CDR3 is 14 residues long. In nucleotides, the CDR3 is TGCAGCGCCGAGTACAGGGGGGGTAAATCTGAGCAGTTCTTC. It codes for CSAEYRGGKSEQFF.

The J gene is TRBJ1-1, the V gene TRBV15, with D perhaps matching TRBD1 (5 bases). The V and J ends lost 5 bases and 1 base respectively, with 8 bases between them. This CDR3 region has 13 residues. The V gene's germline CDR1 is LNHNV and CDR2 YYDKDF (reference sequence). CDR3: CATSGDRNTEAFF. CDR3 DNA: TGTGCCACCAGCGGTGACAGGAACACTGAAGCTTTCTTT.